This T cell receptor beta chain stems from a study of technical replicates of blood from a handful of donors. Some clones are missing from TCRdb's copy, which holds only in-frame ones; the method was immunoSEQ multiplex PCR. The sample records tens of thousands of clones, 95% to 97% being singletons. CDR3 length: 17 amino acids. V was clipped by 7 bases and J by 3 bases, with 21 bases between them. From germline, CDR1 is SNHLY and CDR2 FYNNEI. The gene calls are TRBV2 and TRBJ1-4; weak D call: TRBD1 (5 bases). The origin of this receptor is a human donor in good health. The sample taken for sequencing was T cells isolated from PBMCs. The CDR3, as DNA: TGTGCCAGCAAGGGATATGGGGAAAAGACAGCTAATGAAAAACTGTTTTTT. Protein product: CASKGYGEKTANEKLFF.